These 9 T cell receptor beta chains were sequenced from one sample in a study of shared clonotypes between healthy human individuals. TCRdb keeps only in-frame clones here, not all; method: immunoSEQ multiplex PCR. The sample gives fewer than 650,000 clones, 60% to 85% of which show up once; 13% is in the top ten. Sequences were obtained from PBMCs. These receptors all stem from a middle-aged woman in good health. Some clones in this sample may be carry-over from other donors' samples.

The rearrangement uses TRBV5-1 and TRBJ2-7, with D possibly TRBD1 on 5 matching bases. Looked up from germline, CDR1 is SGHRS and CDR2 is YFSETQ. V was clipped by 4 bases and J by 1 base, with 18 bases between them. The CDR3 loop spans 16 amino acids. The CDR3 reads CASSLQETVASYEQYF. CDR3 DNA: TGCGCCAGCAGCCTACAGGAGACAGTGGCTTCCTACGAGCAGTACTTC.

This clone was found a few times. The chain combines TRBV4-1 with TRBJ1-1; D is uncertain. Germline loops: CDR1 MGHRA, CDR2 YSYEKL. The CDR3 has 14 residues. V was trimmed by 3 bases and J by 3 bases, leaving 11 bases between them. The CDR3 DNA sequence: TGCGCCAGCAGCCACGGATTTACGTACACTGAAGCTTTCTTT. This sequence encodes CASSHGFTYTEAFF.

The V call is TRBV19, the J call TRBJ1-1; D unresolved. Germline lookup yields CDR1 LNHDA and CDR2 SQIVND (reference sequence). Trimming removed 6 bases at V and 4 bases at J, with 18 bases between. This CDR3 contains 15 residues. CDR3 DNA: TGTGCCAGTAGCCCATTTGGCGGGGTAGGCACTGAAGCTTTCTTT. The encoded protein is CASSPFGGVGTEAFF.

The V call is TRBV11-3, the J call TRBJ2-1, with TRBD1 matching 8 bases. Per the germline V gene, CDR1 is SGHNT and CDR2 is YENEEA. J was trimmed by 6 bases and V by 5 bases; bases with no gene match: 9. The CDR3 has 15 amino acids. DNA for the CDR3: TGTGCCAGCAGCATTGGACAGGGAGTCGGCAATGAGCAGTTCTTC. This encodes CASSIGQGVGNEQFF.

This chain joins TRBV18 and TRBJ2-3, with no clear D. The assigned J gene may be wrong: the sequence end matches TRBJ1-5 better. This CDR3 contains 16 residues. The germline gives CDR1 KGHSH, CDR2 LQKENI. CDR3 bases: TGTGCCAGCTCACCAGCAAACCTAGCGGGCACAGATACGCAGCATTTT. Protein product: CASSPANLAGTDTQHF.

CDR3: CASSPGVLASYNEQFF. The DNA for the CDR3 is TGTGCCAGCTCACCTGGGGTACTAGCGTCCTACAATGAGCAGTTCTTC. The genes are TRBV18 and TRBJ2-1; 7 bases are shared with TRBD2. CDR3 length: 16 residues. With V trimmed by 3 bases and J by 1 base, 6 bases remained unmatched. From germline, CDR1 is KGHSH and CDR2 LQKENI.

This clone was observed a handful of times. One junction end does not reproduce the germline sequence, and a read error may be involved. This chain uses TRBV30 with TRBJ2-4; D could derive from TRBD1 or TRBD2 (6 bases each). The germline V gene encodes CDR1 GTSNPN and CDR2 SVGIG (reference sequence). CDR3 size: 12 residues. The CDR3 here is CARSDGGDIQYF. The CDR3 DNA follows: TGTGCCCGGAGTGACGGGGGCGACATTCAGTACTTC. The full variable domain, in which reference TRBV30 and TRBJ2-4 provide the parts outside the CDR3, is SQTIHQWPATLVQPVGSPLSLECTVEGTSNPNLYWYRQAAGRGLQLLFYSVGIGQISSEVPQNLSASRPQDRQFILSSKKLLLSDSGFYLCARSDGGDIQYFGAGTRLSVL.

In regard to this clone: The germline gene is not matched at one end of the junction; a read error may be the cause. This chain uses TRBV6-5 with TRBJ2-7; D is possibly TRBD2 (6 bases). Looked up from germline, CDR1 is MNHEY and CDR2 is SVGAGI. The CDR3 extends over 15 amino acids. CDR3: CASSYFQTSSDEQYF. CDR3 DNA: TGTGCCAGCAGTTACTTCCAAACTAGCTCCGACGAGCAGTACTTC.

The chain is built from TRBV5-1 and TRBJ2-1; a possible D gene is TRBD2 (6 bases). CDR3 length: 13 amino acids. With 4 bases removed from V and 5 bases from J, the gap between germline ends came to 10 bases. Germline V gene sequence: CDR1 SGHRS, CDR2 YFSETQ. CDR3 in amino acids: CASSPSENNEQFF. The CDR3 coding sequence is TGCGCCAGCAGCCCTAGCGAAAACAATGAGCAGTTCTTC.